A single sample gave rise to the 4 T cell receptor beta chains below, sequenced in a study of cytomegalovirus exposure and HLA in healthy donors (dated by TCRdb to between 2016 and 2019). Receptors were amplified or captured by the immunoSEQ multiplex PCR assay. The multiplex PCR relied on a mix of 60 forward primers for TCR Vbeta segments and 13 reverse primers for TCR Jbeta segments. TCRdb limited this immuneACCESS table to in-frame rearrangements with V and J called. A share of clones is missing; checked studies link under half to unresolved V genes, and the rest is unexplained. Within this sample are some 160,000 clones, with around 84% of them counted one time only. Of the sample, 3% to 3.5% is held by the ten largest clones. The sample was PBMCs. These receptors all stem from a woman in her thirties or forties in good health and CMV-seronegative.

V is TRBV10-2 and J is TRBJ1-3, with D perhaps TRBD1 (6 bases). The CDR3 sequence is 15 residues long. From germline, CDR1 is WSHSY and CDR2 SAAADI. Trimming pared 8 bases from V and 0 bases from J, leaving 14 bases between. CDR3 sequence reads: CASGPGASSGNTIYF. As DNA, the CDR3 is TGCGCCAGCGGTCCAGGGGCCTCCTCTGGAAACACCATATATTTT.

The chain uses TRBV6-1 and TRBJ1-4, with TRBD1 identical over 7 bases. Looked up from germline, CDR1 is MNHNS and CDR2 is SASEGT. V gave up 4 bases and J gave up 4 bases; unmatched junction bases: 6. The CDR3 has 15 residues. The CDR3 reads CASSARDSHNEKLFF. CDR3 coding DNA: TGTGCCAGCAGTGCCCGGGACAGCCATAATGAAAAACTGTTTTTT.

The V and J genes are TRBV5-1 and TRBJ1-6; weak D call: TRBD1 (6 bases). Germline V gene data show CDR1 as SGHRS and CDR2 as YFSETQ. CDR3 length: 14 amino acids. Trimming removed 4 bases from V and 5 bases from J, with 10 bases in between. CDR3 loop: CASSSRDNNSPLHF. CDR3 sequence (DNA): TGCGCCAGCAGCAGCCGGGACAATAATTCACCCCTCCACTTT.

The chain uses TRBV5-4 and TRBJ1-2; 8 nucleotides align to TRBD1. The germline CDR1 and CDR2 sequences are SGHNT and YYREEE (reference sequence). CDR3 length equals 14 residues. V lost 0 bases to trimming and J lost 4 bases; unmatched junction nucleotides: 2. The CDR3 coding sequence is TGTGCCAGCAGCTTGGCCGGGACAGGCTATGGCTACACCTTC. The encoded protein is CASSLAGTGYGYTF.